These 14 T cell receptor beta chains were all obtained from the same sample, sequenced in a study of blood T cell repertoires in COVID-19. Assay: immunoSEQ multiplex PCR; the TCRdb copy retains only in-frame clones and omits some. The repertoire holds more than 200,000 clones, with approximately 86% as singletons. The material sequenced was peripheral blood. Receptors originate from a man aged 25 to 40 with active or convalescent COVID-19.

The genes are TRBV27 and TRBJ2-7; D is possibly TRBD2 (6 bases). Deletions cut 5 bases from V and 11 bases from J, with 31 bases between. This CDR3 contains 17 residues. The germline CDR1 and CDR2 sequences are MNHEY and SMNVEV (reference sequence). CDR3 protein: CASSPLNRVAGYLREYF. Here the CDR3 DNA reads TGTGCCAGCAGTCCCCTAAACCGCGTTGCGGGGTACCTACGAGAGTACTTC.

The chain couples TRBV6-5 to TRBJ1-1; 9 bases match TRBD1. V was pared by 5 bases and J by 6 bases, with 7 bases of the junction left unmatched. The CDR3 contains 14 residues. CDR1 is MNHEY and CDR2 is SVGAGI in the germline V gene. Written as DNA, the CDR3 is TGTGCCAGCAGTAGACTACAGGGGGCTGCTGAAGCTTTCTTT. Encoded protein: CASSRLQGAAEAFF.

The rearrangement joins TRBV18 to TRBJ2-5, with TRBD2 matching 9 bases. From germline, CDR1 is KGHSH and CDR2 LQKENI. CDR3 length: 16 amino acids. Trimming cost V 0 bases and J 2 bases; bases outside gene matches: 4. As DNA, the CDR3 is TGTGCCAGCTCACCACCAGGAGCGGGGGGACAAGAGACCCAGTACTTC. It encodes CASSPPGAGGQETQYF.

V usage is TRBV6-1 and J usage is TRBJ1-1; unclear D gene. Trimming took 3 bases from V and 6 from J, leaving 11 bases between them. Germline values: CDR1 MNHNS, CDR2 SASEGT. The CDR3 is 13 residues long. CDR3 nucleotide sequence: TGTGCCAGCAGTGAGGACTTTAGGGCTGAAGCTTTCTTT. Translated: CASSEDFRAEAFF.

This chain uses TRBV19 with TRBJ2-3; D uncertain. V was clipped by 5 bases and J by 5 bases, with 5 bases between them. CDR3 size: 11 residues. From germline, CDR1 is LNHDA and CDR2 SQIVND (reference sequence). The CDR3 here is CASSPVDTQYF. The CDR3 nucleotides are TGTGCCAGTAGTCCGGTAGATACGCAGTATTTT.

This rearrangement joins TRBV9 to TRBJ2-3; the match to TRBD2 covers 14 bases. Trimming cost V 3 bases and J 4 bases; bases outside gene matches: 7. In germline, CDR1 is SGDLS, CDR2 YYNGEE. The CDR3 runs to 17 residues. The CDR3 sequence is CASSGGLAGGWSDTQYF. DNA of the CDR3: TGTGCCAGCAGCGGTGGACTAGCGGGGGGTTGGTCAGATACGCAGTATTTT.

The CDR3 sequence is CASSNSGRSPLHF. The CDR3 DNA reads as TGTGCCAGCAGCAACTCAGGGCGTTCACCCCTCCACTTT. The rearrangement uses TRBV27 and TRBJ1-6; tentative D call: TRBD1 (5 bases). Germline V gene sequence: CDR1 MNHEY, CDR2 SMNVEV (reference sequence). The CDR3 extends over 13 amino acids. V was cut by 6 bases and J by 9 bases, with 12 bases left in between.

This clone has just one count. The rearrangement uses TRBV5-1 and TRBJ2-7; D is undetermined. The CDR3 is made up of 13 amino acids. V shed 0 bases and J shed 3 bases, with 7 bases lying between them. Germline-derived CDR1 and CDR2 are SGHRS and YFSETQ. CDR3 amino acids: CASSLDDFYEQYF. The CDR3 nucleotides read TGCGCCAGCAGCTTGGACGACTTCTACGAGCAGTACTTC. Combining the CDR3 with reference TRBV5-1 and TRBJ2-7 gives the whole variable domain KAGVTQTPRYLIKTRGQQVTLSCSPISGHRSVSWYQQTPGQGLQFLFEYFSETQRNKGNFPGRFSGRQFSNSRSEMNVSTLELGDSALYLCASSLDDFYEQYFGPGTRLTVT.

The chain combines TRBV4-3 with TRBJ2-7; 7 positions agree with TRBD1. Germline V lookup: CDR1 LGHNA, CDR2 YSLEER. The V gene end was trimmed by 1 base and the J gene end by 7 bases; junction bases not matched to a gene: 7. The CDR3 runs 14 residues. CDR3: CASSQGQGPGEQYF. The CDR3 DNA sequence: TGCGCCAGCAGCCAAGGACAGGGCCCCGGAGAGCAGTACTTC.

The gene calls are TRBV5-1 and TRBJ2-1; maybe TRBD1 (6 bases). Between the trimmed V and J ends, which lost 0 bases and 3 bases, there was a span of 13 bases. Germline-derived CDR1 and CDR2 are SGHRS and YFSETQ. The CDR3 extends over 16 amino acids. The chain's CDR3 is CASSLDVQGNYNEQFF. CDR3 nucleotides: TGCGCCAGCAGCTTGGATGTACAGGGAAACTACAATGAGCAGTTCTTC. The full variable domain, rest sourced from reference TRBV5-1 and TRBJ2-1, is KAGVTQTPRYLIKTRGQQVTLSCSPISGHRSVSWYQQTPGQGLQFLFEYFSETQRNKGNFPGRFSGRQFSNSRSEMNVSTLELGDSALYLCASSLDVQGNYNEQFFGPGTRLTVL.

This chain uses TRBV18 with TRBJ1-5, with D maybe TRBD1 (6 bases). V was trimmed by 2 bases and J by 2 bases, leaving 7 bases between them. The germline gives CDR1 KGHSH, CDR2 LQKENI. This CDR3 contains 14 residues. The CDR3 DNA reads as TGTGCCAGCTCACCATCAGGGGGCAATCAGCCCCAGCATTTT. Translated, it gives CASSPSGGNQPQHF.

The chain has TRBV3-1 (or the pseudogene TRBV3-2) and TRBJ2-2; 10 nucleotides align to TRBD2. CDR1 LGHDT and CDR2 YNNKEL come from the germline V gene (reference sequence). The V gene end was trimmed by 2 bases and the J gene end by 4 bases; junction bases not matched to a gene: 4. The CDR3 length is 16 residues. The CDR3 spells CASSQLVAGGTGELFF. The CDR3 DNA reads as TGTGCCAGCAGCCAATTAGTAGCGGGGGGCACCGGGGAGCTGTTTTTT.

The V gene is TRBV5-5, the J gene TRBJ1-1; TRBD1 matches 10 bases. This CDR3 comprises 15 residues. V lost 7 bases and J lost 1; bases outside the gene matches: 7. Germline V gene data show CDR1 as SGHKS and CDR2 as YYEKEE (reference sequence). CDR3 sequence reads: CASPGTGAENTEAFF. The CDR3 region has the DNA TGTGCCAGCCCCGGGACAGGGGCCGAGAACACTGAAGCTTTCTTT.

This rearrangement joins TRBV7-2 to TRBJ2-3; 7 bases match TRBD2. Per the germline V gene, CDR1 is SGHTA and CDR2 is FQGNSA. The CDR3 is 14 residues long. V was pared by 8 bases and J by 2 bases, with 7 bases of the junction left unmatched. The CDR3 nucleotides read TGTGCCAGCGGGCTAGCGGTTCCCACAGATACGCAGTATTTT. Translation: CASGLAVPTDTQYF.